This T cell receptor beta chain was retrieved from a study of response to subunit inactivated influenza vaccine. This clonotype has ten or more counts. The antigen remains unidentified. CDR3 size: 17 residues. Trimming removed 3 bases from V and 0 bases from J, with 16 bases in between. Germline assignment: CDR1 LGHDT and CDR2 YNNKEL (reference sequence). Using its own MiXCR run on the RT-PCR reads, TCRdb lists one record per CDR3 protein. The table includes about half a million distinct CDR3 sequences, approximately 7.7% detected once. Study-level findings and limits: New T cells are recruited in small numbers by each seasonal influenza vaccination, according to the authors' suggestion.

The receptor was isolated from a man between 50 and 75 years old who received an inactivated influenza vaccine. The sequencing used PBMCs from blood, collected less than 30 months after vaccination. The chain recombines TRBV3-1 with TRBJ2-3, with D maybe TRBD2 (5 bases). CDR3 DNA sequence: TGTGCCAGCAGCCATCTAGCATGGTTGGGAAGCACAGATACGCAGTATTTT. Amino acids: CASSHLAWLGSTDTQYF.